Shown below are 25 T cell receptor beta chains from a single sample sequenced in a study of beta chain features in type 1 diabetes. Which antigens these TCRs recognize remains unknown. Expressed TCRB transcripts were sequenced because the isolated RNA had all been reverse transcribed beforehand. Profiling relied on immunoSEQ multiplex PCR, and the TCRdb table lists in-frame clones only, not all of them. The sample shows 350,000 to 400,000 clones, over 9.5% of them seen only once. General study results and limits: TCRB CDR3s from Type 1 diabetes patients were moderately but significantly shorter in all four CD4+ subsets.

What was sequenced was naive CD4+ T cells from blood. The receptors shown here come from a woman younger than 35 with type 1 diabetes.

The rearrangement joins TRBV2 to TRBJ1-2; D not resolved. Germline V gene data show CDR1 as SNHLY and CDR2 as FYNNEI. Trimming left V 1 base short and J 3 bases short, with 12 bases between. The CDR3 has 15 residues. The CDR3 here is CASSEEARAHYGYTF. Written as DNA, the CDR3 is TGTGCCAGCAGTGAAGAGGCGAGGGCGCACTATGGCTACACCTTC.

In this sample, this clone turned up a few times. The V gene is TRBV7-2, the J gene TRBJ2-6; 10 bases match TRBD2. The CDR3 consists of 16 residues. The trim removed 5 bases at V and 2 bases at J, leaving 3 bases unmatched. Germline V gene lookup returns CDR1 SGHTA and CDR2 FQGNSA. CDR3 nucleotides: TGTGCCAGCAGCAGGACTAGCGGAGCTGGGGCCAACGTCCTGACTTTC. It is translated as CASSRTSGAGANVLTF.

This clone has a single count. V and J are TRBV7-2 and TRBJ2-2; D perhaps matches TRBD2 (6 bases). The CDR3 loop spans 15 amino acids. Germline CDR1 SGHTA, CDR2 FQGNSA. V was trimmed by 3 bases and J by 13 bases, leaving 21 bases between them. CDR3 sequence reads: CASSFEPTDVEGLFF. The CDR3 DNA is TGTGCCAGCAGCTTCGAGCCTACCGATGTGGAGGGGCTGTTTTTT.

This clone was observed a few times. The V call is TRBV29-1, the J call TRBJ2-1, with D possibly matching TRBD2 (6 bases). The CDR3 spans 12 residues. CDR1 SQVTM and CDR2 ANQGSEA come from the germline V gene. V shed 7 bases and J shed 7 bases, with 14 bases lying between them. The CDR3 coding sequence is TGCAGCGAGATTTCTGGACTAAATGAGCAGTTCTTC. Protein product: CSEISGLNEQFF.

V usage is TRBV14 and J usage is TRBJ1-1; 8 bases match TRBD1. In germline, CDR1 is SGHDN, CDR2 FVKESK. With 3 bases clipped from V and 4 bases from J, the junction kept 4 bases outside the gene matches. This CDR3 has 14 amino acids. DNA of the CDR3: TGTGCCAGCAGCCAGATCGACAGGGGCACTGAAGCTTTCTTT. This sequence encodes CASSQIDRGTEAFF.

The gene calls are TRBV30 and TRBJ1-3; D possibly corresponds to TRBD1 (6 bases). V dropped 3 bases and J dropped 4 bases, with 10 bases sitting between them. This CDR3 region has 13 residues. Germline V lookup: CDR1 GTSNPN, CDR2 SVGIG (reference sequence). Written as DNA, the CDR3 is TGTGCCTGGAGCCTAGGACAGGGAAACACCATATATTTT. This encodes CAWSLGQGNTIYF.

This clone has just a few counts. The gene calls are TRBV11-2 and TRBJ1-1; possibly TRBD1 for D (5 bases). Germline V lookup: CDR1 SGHAT, CDR2 FQNNGV. CDR3 length: 13 amino acids. V lost 5 bases and J lost 1, with 8 bases in between. CDR3 region: CASSAQGNTEAFF. In DNA, the CDR3 is TGTGCCAGCAGCGCTCAGGGGAACACTGAAGCTTTCTTT.

There are a few counts of this clone. This sample includes further DNA sequences coding for the same CDR3. V is TRBV15 and J is TRBJ2-7, with D unclear. Germline loops: CDR1 LNHNV, CDR2 YYDKDF (reference sequence). V lost 4 bases and J 4 bases, leaving 5 bases between the germline ends. The CDR3 has 11 amino acids. The CDR3, as DNA: TGTGCCACCAGCACCGGTTACGAGCAGTACTTC. It encodes CATSTGYEQYF. Using reference TRBV15 and TRBJ2-7 for the parts outside the CDR3, the full variable domain is DAMVIQNPRYQVTQFGKPVTLSCSQTLNHNVMYWYQQKSSQAPKLLFHYYDKDFNNEADTPDNFQSRRPNTSFCFLDIRSPGLGDTAMYLCATSTGYEQYFGPGTRLTVT.

The sample holds a few counts of this clone. The rearrangement uses TRBV7-2 and TRBJ2-7; perhaps TRBD2 as D (7 bases). The CDR3 runs 14 residues. Trimming took 4 bases from V and 2 from J, leaving 12 bases between them. Germline V CDR1 and CDR2: SGHTA, FQGNSA. CDR3 amino acids: CASSSRGGPYEQYF. DNA of the CDR3: TGTGCCAGCAGCTCAAGGGGGGGTCCCTACGAGCAGTACTTC.

The rearrangement uses TRBV6-5 and TRBJ1-2; D perhaps matches TRBD1 (5 bases). In germline, CDR1 is MNHEY, CDR2 SVGAGI. This CDR3 has 13 amino acids. Deletions cut 5 bases from V and 3 bases from J, with 10 bases between. The CDR3 is CASSRGGDYGYTF. CDR3 nucleotide sequence: TGTGCCAGCAGTCGTGGGGGGGACTATGGCTACACCTTC.

This sequence joins TRBV25-1 and TRBJ1-2; TRBD1 matches at 7 bases. The length of the CDR3 is 13 residues. With V trimmed by 9 bases and J by 0 bases, 4 bases remained unmatched. CDR1 and CDR2 (germline): MGHDK, SYGVNS. CDR3 sequence reads: CASHGTANYGYTF. CDR3 DNA sequence: TGTGCCAGTCACGGGACAGCTAACTATGGCTACACCTTC.

This clone was detected a few times. This rearrangement joins TRBV18 to TRBJ2-5; D is perhaps TRBD2 (6 bases). There are 14 residues in the CDR3. Germline values: CDR1 KGHSH, CDR2 LQKENI. The V end lost 2 bases, the J end lost 2 bases, and 9 bases lay between the germline ends. CDR3 in amino acids: CASSPVAGQETQYF. DNA for the CDR3: TGTGCCAGCTCACCAGTGGCGGGGCAAGAGACCCAGTACTTC.

The rearrangement links TRBV23-1 to TRBJ2-7; TRBD1 is a possible D gene (6 bases). TRBV23-1 is an ORF; its function is uncertain. V shed 0 bases and J shed 6 bases, with 24 bases lying between them. The length of the CDR3 is 18 residues. The CDR3, as DNA: TGCGCCAGCAGTCAATCGGGGTCTAGGGGGAAGGATGTTCGCGAGCAGTACTTC. Translation: CASSQSGSRGKDVREQYF.

The chain uses TRBV13 and TRBJ2-7; TRBD2 matches 9 bases. Trimming cost V 6 bases and J 2 bases; bases outside gene matches: 2. Germline V lookup: CDR1 PRHDT, CDR2 FYEKMQ (reference sequence). The CDR3 spans 13 residues. In DNA form, the CDR3 reads TGTGCCAGCAGGACTAGCGGTACCTACGAGCAGTACTTC. Amino acids: CASRTSGTYEQYF.

This clone appeared a few times. The DNA for the CDR3 is TGTGCCAGCAGGAAGCGGGGTCCCGGCCATACGCAGTATTTT. It translates to CASRKRGPGHTQYF. The chain is built from TRBV27 and TRBJ2-3; 7 nucleotides align to TRBD2. Germline assignment: CDR1 MNHEY and CDR2 SMNVEV (reference sequence). Trimming at V came to 6 bases and at J to 7 bases, leaving 10 bases not matched to a gene. CDR3 length equals 14 residues.

This chain connects TRBV19 to TRBJ2-5; 8 positions agree with TRBD2. The CDR3 runs 14 residues. The germline CDR1 and CDR2 sequences are LNHDA and SQIVND (reference sequence). With V trimmed by 7 bases and J by 2 bases, 6 bases remained unmatched. The CDR3, as DNA: TGTGCCAGTACCACACTAGCGGATCAAGAGACCCAGTACTTC. It encodes CASTTLADQETQYF.

This clone was seen more than once but under ten times. V is TRBV7-8 and J is TRBJ2-7; 12 bases fit TRBD2. With V trimmed by 4 bases and J by 2 bases, 6 bases remained unmatched. This CDR3 spans 16 amino acids. The germline gives CDR1 SGHVS, CDR2 FQNEAQ. CDR3 amino acids: CASSSETSGGTYEQYF. The CDR3 DNA follows: TGTGCCAGCAGCTCCGAGACTAGCGGGGGAACCTACGAGCAGTACTTC.

This clone was seen more than once but under ten times. V gene TRBV4-1 combines with J gene TRBJ2-7, with 9 bases lining up with TRBD1. V shed 1 base, J shed 6 bases, and the junction held 16 bases outside the gene matches. Germline loops: CDR1 MGHRA, CDR2 YSYEKL. CDR3 length: 18 amino acids. CDR3 DNA: TGCGCCAGCAGCCAAGTGGACACGTATACAGGGGGCCCGTCCGAGCAGTACTTC. Encoded protein: CASSQVDTYTGGPSEQYF.

This clone occurred a few times. CDR3 protein: CASSWRLSTDTQYF. The CDR3 DNA sequence: TGCGCCAGCAGCTGGCGACTGAGCACAGATACGCAGTATTTT. This chain links TRBV5-1 with TRBJ2-3; D call uncertain. CDR3 size: 14 residues. Trimming took off 3 bases at V and 0 bases at J, with 8 bases between the two ends. Germline V gene lookup returns CDR1 SGHRS and CDR2 YFSETQ.

The CDR3, as DNA: TGTGCCAGCAGCCGGGGACAGAAGAATCAGCCCCAGCATTTT. Translation gives CASSRGQKNQPQHF. The chain couples TRBV7-2 to TRBJ1-5, with 7 bases fitting TRBD1. This CDR3 spans 14 amino acids. V was clipped by 5 bases and J by 4 bases; unmatched bases: 5. CDR1 is SGHTA, CDR2 FQGNSA, per germline.

This chain uses TRBV5-4 with TRBJ1-5; D might be TRBD1 (6 bases). Per the germline V gene, CDR1 is SGHNT and CDR2 is YYREEE (reference sequence). Trimming removed 2 bases from V and 4 bases from J, with 10 bases in between. CDR3 length: 14 amino acids. The CDR3 loop is CASSLFGTNQPQHF. The CDR3 coding sequence is TGTGCCAGCAGCTTATTCGGGACAAATCAGCCCCAGCATTTT. The full variable domain, its missing parts supplied by reference TRBV5-4 and TRBJ1-5, is ETGVTQSPTHLIKTRGQQVTLRCSSQSGHNTVSWYQQALGQGPQFIFQYYREEENGRGNFPPRFSGLQFPNYSSELNVNALELDDSALYLCASSLFGTNQPQHFGDGTRLSIL.

CDR3 coding DNA: TGTGCCAGCCAACCGGGACTAGCGGGAGTAGATACGCAGTATTTT. It translates to CASQPGLAGVDTQYF. The genes are TRBV10-3 and TRBJ2-3; 14 bases match TRBD2. Germline loops: CDR1 ENHRY, CDR2 SYGVKD. V trimming: 10 bases; J trimming: 5 bases; junction bases outside the gene matches: 8. The CDR3 consists of 15 residues.

This clone has a handful of counts. V is TRBV18 and J is TRBJ2-7; tentatively, D is TRBD2 (7 bases). The V gene lost 2 bases and the J gene lost 3 bases, with 11 bases spanning the gap. This CDR3 region has 14 residues. Looked up from germline, CDR1 is KGHSH and CDR2 is LQKENI. The CDR3 is CASSPGGALYEQYF. The CDR3 DNA reads TGTGCCAGCTCACCAGGGGGGGCTCTCTACGAGCAGTACTTC. The full variable domain, rest sourced from reference TRBV18 and TRBJ2-7, is NAGVMQNPRHLVRRRGQEARLRCSPMKGHSHVYWYRQLPEEGLKFMVYLQKENIIDESGMPKERFSAEFPKEGPSILRIQQVVRGDSAAYFCASSPGGALYEQYFGPGTRLTVT.

There are a few counts of this clone. This chain connects TRBV30 to TRBJ1-3; no firm D call. CDR1 and CDR2 from the germline V gene are GTSNPN and SVGIG (reference sequence). Trimming took 4 bases from V and 0 from J, leaving 10 bases between them. The CDR3 consists of 14 residues. The CDR3 DNA reads TGTGCCTGGAATCCGGTGAACTCTGGAAACACCATATATTTT. Its translation: CAWNPVNSGNTIYF.

A few counts support this clone. The V gene is TRBV30, the J gene TRBJ2-5, with 9 nucleotides matching TRBD1. This CDR3 is built from 14 residues. Germline CDR1 and CDR2: GTSNPN and SVGIG (reference sequence). V lost 5 bases to trimming and J lost 4 bases; unmatched junction nucleotides: 8. CDR3 bases: TGTGCCTGGGGGACAGGGTCAGGGCGAGAGACCCAGTACTTC. Translation gives CAWGTGSGRETQYF.